The clone carrying this T cell receptor (beta chain) was found once. The target antigen is unknown. This entry is derived from a study of Ad26.COV2.S vaccination and SARS-CoV-2 variants. Whole-study context: Donor had been placed in the Ad26.COV2.S arm of the COV1001 trial. Doses of Ad26.COV2.S were injected into muscle once or twice, 56 days apart.

Sequenced by immunoSEQ multiplex PCR; TCRdb stores in-frame clones only, minus some. The table shows 400,000 to 500,000 clones, with roughly 88% occurring only once. Treatment here: roughly 18 received Ad26.COV2.S at low or high dose, single or two shots; roughly five received placebo; per-sample allocation not given. Day 63 after the first vaccine or placebo injection was the time point for sampling. Study-wide findings and caveats: The study found higher spike-specific TCR breadth in vaccine than placebo recipients. Possible underestimation of total T cell responses by the TCR breadth and depth analyses was noted.

CDR3 size: 16 residues. J gave up 7 bases and V 8 bases, and 20 bases lay outside the gene matches. This specimen consisted of peripheral blood, obtained in a trial of Ad26.COV2.S vaccine versus placebo. The chain uses TRBV23-1 and TRBJ2-7, with 7 positions matching TRBD1. TRBV23-1 is treated as an ORF (open reading frame) with a function not yet certain. The source of this sequence is a person aged 18-65 years who received the Ad26.COV2.S COVID-19 vaccine or a placebo. CDR3 sequence reads: CASQFPVETGLFEQYF. Here the CDR3 DNA reads TGCGCCAGCCAATTCCCGGTGGAGACAGGGCTTTTTGAGCAGTACTTC.